This T cell receptor beta chain was identified in a study of T cell responses to AZD1222 COVID-19 vaccine. General study points: Just a handful of people given AZD1222 tested seropositive at baseline. With two AZD1222 doses given, Spike-specific TCR breadth and depth both rose.

Generated by immunoSEQ multiplex PCR, the TCRdb table keeps only in-frame clones and is missing some. The table has tens of thousands of clones, approximately 92% seen once. There are 16 residues in the CDR3. Germline CDR1 reads LGHNA; CDR2 reads YNFKEQ. Trimming cost V 4 bases and J 4 bases; bases outside gene matches: 6. Second-dose groups at about 4 or about 12 weeks were pooled. Concerning this clone: Its specificity is not known.

The rearrangement links TRBV4-2 to TRBJ2-1; 11 bases line up with TRBD2. This specimen consisted of peripheral blood, obtained 28 days after the second AZD1222 dose. The sequence was obtained from an adult who received the AZD1222 COVID-19 vaccine. The CDR3 sequence: CASSLLAGGAYNEQFF. CDR3 nucleotides: TGTGCCAGCAGCCTTCTAGCGGGGGGTGCATACAATGAGCAGTTCTTC.